The 29 T cell receptor beta chains listed next were all sequenced from one sample in a study of blood T cell repertoires in COVID-19. Sequenced by immunoSEQ multiplex PCR; TCRdb stores in-frame clones only, minus some. The sample contains 200,000 to 300,000 clones, roughly 79% of which appear only once. Sequenced material: peripheral blood. These receptors all come from a woman of 80 years or more with COVID-19, enrolled during active disease.

This clone was picked up a small number of times. This chain links TRBV11-1 with TRBJ2-7; 7 positions match TRBD1. The trim removed 4 bases at V and 0 bases at J, leaving 0 bases unmatched. Germline assignment: CDR1 SGHAT and CDR2 FQDESV (reference sequence). The CDR3 consists of 13 residues. The CDR3 spells CASSYRGSYEQYF. CDR3 nucleotides: TGTGCCAGCAGCTACAGGGGCTCCTACGAGCAGTACTTC. Combining the CDR3 with reference TRBV11-1 and TRBJ2-7 gives the whole variable domain EAEVAQSPRYKITEKSQAVAFWCDPISGHATLYWYRQILGQGPELLVQFQDESVVDDSQLPKDRFSAERLKGVDSTLKIQPAELGDSAMYLCASSYRGSYEQYFGPGTRLTVT.

The chain uses TRBV5-1 and TRBJ2-3; D is undetermined. The CDR3 has 13 amino acids. Germline V gene sequence: CDR1 SGHRS, CDR2 YFSETQ. V was pared by 4 bases and J by 4 bases, with 10 bases between. For the CDR3, the DNA is TGCGCCAGCAGCGAAGACTTTCCAGATACGCAGTATTTT. This encodes CASSEDFPDTQYF.

V and J are TRBV7-8 and TRBJ1-5; 9 bases agree with TRBD1. CDR1 and CDR2 (germline): SGHVS, FQNEAQ. V lost 3 bases and J lost 6; bases outside the gene matches: 3. The CDR3 length is 14 residues. The CDR3 coding sequence is TGTGCCAGCAGCTTGGGACAGGGAGGTCAGCCCCAGCATTTT. This codes for CASSLGQGGQPQHF.

The V gene is TRBV24-1, the J gene TRBJ2-2; 8 nucleotides align to TRBD2. V was clipped by 3 bases and J by 5 bases; unmatched bases: 10. CDR1 and CDR2 from the germline V gene are KGHDR and SFDVKD. The CDR3 spans 17 residues. CDR3 region: CATSDGGGGRTTGELFF. The CDR3 DNA sequence: TGTGCCACCAGTGATGGGGGCGGGGGGCGAACAACCGGGGAGCTGTTTTTT.

The sample holds a few counts of this clone. J is TRBJ2-3 and V is TRBV4-2; weak D call: TRBD2 (5 bases). The CDR3 loop spans 14 amino acids. V was clipped by 3 bases and J by 6 bases, with 13 bases between them. The germline V gene has CDR1 LGHNA and CDR2 YNFKEQ. The CDR3 coding sequence is TGTGCCAGCAGCCAGTACCTGACGGGGGATACGCAGTATTTT. This encodes CASSQYLTGDTQYF.

The rearrangement joins TRBV5-1 to TRBJ1-4, with D tentatively TRBD1 (5 bases). Between the trimmed V and J ends, which lost 2 bases and 5 bases, there was a span of 13 bases. The length of the CDR3 is 15 residues. Looked up from germline, CDR1 is SGHRS and CDR2 is YFSETQ. CDR3 sequence (DNA): TGCGCCAGCAGCTTCAGTAATCGACAGAATGAAAAACTGTTTTTT. This sequence encodes CASSFSNRQNEKLFF.

The chain carries TRBV7-8 and TRBJ1-3; 7 positions match TRBD1. V trimming: 6 bases; J trimming: 0 bases; junction bases outside the gene matches: 8. CDR3 length: 16 amino acids. CDR1 and CDR2 (germline): SGHVS, FQNEAQ. DNA for the CDR3: TGTGCCAGCAGTAACAGGGGAACCCTCTCTGGAAACACCATATATTTT. Translating it yields CASSNRGTLSGNTIYF.

The V gene is TRBV28, the J gene TRBJ2-7; 11 bases agree with TRBD2. Trimming at V came to 2 bases and at J to 5 bases, leaving 14 bases not matched to a gene. This CDR3 spans 18 amino acids. Germline values: CDR1 MDHEN, CDR2 SYDVKM. CDR3 nucleotide sequence: TGTGCCAGCAGTTTAGACCCCATTCTAGCGGGAGGAAAAAACGAGCAGTACTTC. Its translation: CASSLDPILAGGKNEQYF.

This chain links TRBV4-1 with TRBJ1-2; 8 nucleotides line up with TRBD1. The CDR3 sequence is 15 residues long. Losses at the gene ends were 3 bases for V and 8 bases for J; bases not matched to a gene: 11. CDR1 and CDR2 (germline): MGHRA, YSYEKL. As DNA, the CDR3 is TGCGCCAGCAGCCAGCGACAGGGGCCGGATACGGGCTACACCTTC. The encoded protein is CASSQRQGPDTGYTF.

The chain combines TRBV5-1 with TRBJ2-4; no clear D gene. The CDR3 covers 13 residues. The germline V gene encodes CDR1 SGHRS and CDR2 YFSETQ. V lost 0 bases to trimming and J lost 3 bases, with 4 bases between them. The chain's CDR3 is CASSLDIKNIQYF. DNA for the CDR3: TGCGCCAGCAGCTTGGACATCAAAAACATTCAGTACTTC.

This clone has only a few counts. This chain uses TRBV30 with TRBJ1-3; a possible D gene is TRBD1 (5 bases). The CDR3 contains 14 residues. Germline values: CDR1 GTSNPN, CDR2 SVGIG (reference sequence). Trimming pared 3 bases from V and 2 bases from J, leaving 11 bases between. The CDR3 DNA is TGTGCCTGGAGCTCCAGGGTTCCTGGAAACACCATATATTTT. Its translation is CAWSSRVPGNTIYF.

The rearrangement uses TRBV19 and TRBJ2-3; no definite D call. This CDR3 has 13 residues. Germline lookup yields CDR1 LNHDA and CDR2 SQIVND (reference sequence). V lost 2 bases and J 5 bases, leaving 8 bases between the germline ends. CDR3 amino acids: CASSITHGDTQYF. Here the CDR3 DNA reads TGTGCCAGTAGTATAACCCACGGAGATACGCAGTATTTT.

The rearrangement joins TRBV7-9 to TRBJ1-2, with 9 bases identical to TRBD1. V shed 1 base, J shed 6 bases, and the junction held 12 bases outside the gene matches. The V gene's germline CDR1 is SEHNR and CDR2 FQNEAQ (reference sequence). This CDR3 contains 17 residues. CDR3 DNA: TGTGCCAGCAGCTTAGATGCGTCCCGGGACAGGGTACATGGCTACACCTTC. It is translated as CASSLDASRDRVHGYTF.

In nucleotides, the CDR3 is TGTGCCAGCAGCCCGCCCCGGGGCGGCGGGAGGGTAAACTCCTACAATGAGCAGTTCTTC. Its translation: CASSPPRGGGRVNSYNEQFF. The J gene is TRBJ2-1, the V gene TRBV14; 9 positions match TRBD2. The CDR3 runs to 20 residues. Trimming took 4 bases from V and 0 from J; bases not matched to a gene: 16. Germline V gene lookup returns CDR1 SGHDN and CDR2 FVKESK.

This chain connects TRBV6-6 to TRBJ1-1, with TRBD1 matching over 9 bases. Trimming at V came to 4 bases and at J to 3 bases, leaving 6 bases not matched to a gene. The germline V gene has CDR1 MNHNY and CDR2 SVGAGI (reference sequence). The CDR3 has 15 amino acids. The CDR3 sequence is CASSSPDRGDTEAFF. CDR3 DNA: TGTGCCAGCAGTTCCCCGGACAGGGGTGACACTGAAGCTTTCTTT.

The chain has TRBV19 and TRBJ2-1; 15 bases are shared with TRBD2. Germline V CDR1 and CDR2: LNHDA, SQIVND (reference sequence). The CDR3 length is 18 residues. V lost 8 bases and J lost 2; bases outside the gene matches: 10. This CDR3 reads CASSPGLAGGGAYNEQFF. The DNA of the CDR3 is TGTGCCAGTTCTCCGGGACTAGCGGGGGGTGGGGCCTACAATGAGCAGTTCTTC.

The gene calls are TRBV12-5 and TRBJ2-1; 8 nucleotides match TRBD2. The CDR3 loop spans 18 amino acids. Germline V gene sequence: CDR1 LGHNT, CDR2 FRNRAP. V was pared by 6 bases and J by 0 bases, with 13 bases of the junction left unmatched. The CDR3 DNA follows: TGTGCTAGTGGCTTGTCCTACGGAAGCGGGAGCTCCTACAATGAGCAGTTCTTC. Translating gives CASGLSYGSGSSYNEQFF. The full variable domain, with the rest looked up from reference TRBV12-5 and TRBJ2-1, is DARVTQTPRHKVTEMGQEVTMRCQPILGHNTVFWYRQTMMQGLELLAYFRNRAPLDDSGMPKDRFSAEMPDATLATLKIQPSEPRDSAVYFCASGLSYGSGSSYNEQFFGPGTRLTVL.

J is TRBJ1-1 and V is TRBV5-1; no clear D gene. This CDR3 is built from 15 residues. V lost 0 bases to trimming and J lost 3 bases, with 12 bases between them. Germline CDR1 and CDR2: SGHRS and YFSETQ. CDR3 in amino acids: CASSLVGTGDTEAFF. CDR3 coding DNA: TGCGCCAGCAGCTTGGTAGGTACGGGAGACACTGAAGCTTTCTTT.

The rearrangement links TRBV6-5 to TRBJ2-7; D possibly corresponds to TRBD2 (6 bases). CDR3 length: 13 amino acids. Trimming took off 6 bases at V and 9 bases at J, with 18 bases between the two ends. Germline CDR1 MNHEY, CDR2 SVGAGI. The CDR3 loop reads CASRLSPGVGQYF. The CDR3 coding sequence is TGTGCCAGCAGGCTATCCCCGGGAGTAGGGCAGTACTTC.

J is TRBJ2-1 and V is TRBV14; TRBD2 aligns across 9 bases. The V gene end was trimmed by 4 bases and the J gene end by 7 bases; junction bases not matched to a gene: 5. The germline V gene encodes CDR1 SGHDN and CDR2 FVKESK. The CDR3 is 14 residues long. The CDR3 sequence: CASSLGLALNEQFF. CDR3 bases: TGTGCCAGCAGCCTGGGACTAGCCCTTAATGAGCAGTTCTTC.

CDR3 residues: CAWSARDTQYF. The DNA for the CDR3 is TGTGCCTGGAGTGCCCGGGATACGCAGTATTTT. The chain is built from TRBV30 and TRBJ2-3; D is undetermined. The CDR3 extends over 11 amino acids. The germline V gene encodes CDR1 GTSNPN and CDR2 SVGIG (reference sequence). Trimming shortened V by 1 base and J by 6 bases, and 5 bases separated the two germline ends.

A single count supports this clone. CDR3 protein: CASSPRLGSSSGNTIYF. CDR3 nucleotides: TGTGCCAGTAGCCCGAGACTCGGCAGCAGCTCTGGAAACACCATATATTTT. This chain connects TRBV19 to TRBJ1-3; D is unclear. The V and J ends lost 6 bases and 0 bases respectively, with 18 bases between them. The CDR3 runs 17 residues. Germline V gene data show CDR1 as LNHDA and CDR2 as SQIVND (reference sequence).

This chain joins TRBV5-1 and TRBJ2-3; 7 nucleotides agree with TRBD1. Germline loops: CDR1 SGHRS, CDR2 YFSETQ. Trimming took 5 bases from V and 6 from J; bases not matched to a gene: 12. The CDR3 contains 15 residues. The CDR3 sequence: CASRRPGQSLDTQYF. Written as DNA, the CDR3 is TGCGCCAGCAGGCGTCCGGGACAGTCTTTGGATACGCAGTATTTT.

V is TRBV25-1 and J is TRBJ2-7; D gene uncertain. V was pared by 8 bases and J by 2 bases, with 19 bases between. The length of the CDR3 is 15 residues. Per the germline V gene, CDR1 is MGHDK and CDR2 is SYGVNS. The CDR3 bases are TGTGCCAGCGGTGGGTTTGGTAGAACGGCCTACGAGCAGTACTTC. This translates into CASGGFGRTAYEQYF.

This clone was observed a few times. This rearrangement joins TRBV29-1 to TRBJ2-5; the match to TRBD1 covers 12 bases. The CDR3 length is 15 residues. Trimming removed 6 bases from V and 4 bases from J; junction bases left unmatched: 9. Germline V CDR1 and CDR2: SQVTM, ANQGSEA. The CDR3 reads CSVGRGTGGGETQYF. CDR3 coding DNA: TGCAGCGTGGGGAGGGGGACAGGGGGCGGAGAGACCCAGTACTTC.

The chain employs TRBV24-1 and TRBJ2-5; D might be TRBD1 (6 bases). V dropped 3 bases and J dropped 2 bases, with 12 bases sitting between them. The CDR3 contains 15 residues. Germline V gene data show CDR1 as KGHDR and CDR2 as SFDVKD. CDR3 protein: CATSDLTGLQETQYF. As DNA, the CDR3 is TGTGCCACCAGTGATCTGACAGGACTTCAAGAGACCCAGTACTTC.

The chain has TRBV6-4 and TRBJ2-1; 11 bases agree with TRBD1. Germline V lookup: CDR1 MRHNA, CDR2 SNTAGT. V shed 2 bases, J shed 3 bases, and the junction held 3 bases outside the gene matches. The CDR3 consists of 16 residues. The CDR3 DNA follows: TGTGCCAGCAGTGACCGGACAGGGGGCATCTACAATGAGCAGTTCTTC. It specifies CASSDRTGGIYNEQFF.

The chain is built from TRBV18 and TRBJ1-6; TRBD1 aligns across 7 bases. The V gene's germline CDR1 is KGHSH and CDR2 LQKENI. J lost 5 bases, V lost 3 bases, and 7 bases had no gene match. The CDR3 is made up of 16 amino acids. CDR3 in DNA: TGTGCCAGCTCACCCATCCCGGACAGGAATAATTCACCCCTCCACTTT. Residues: CASSPIPDRNNSPLHF.

This chain links TRBV6-4 with TRBJ2-2, with no clear D. The CDR3 totals 14 residues. V lost 6 bases, J lost 4 bases, and 12 bases lay in between. From germline, CDR1 is MRHNA and CDR2 SNTAGT. The chain's CDR3 is CASSADSTTGELFF. CDR3 sequence (DNA): TGTGCCAGCAGCGCCGACTCAACCACCGGGGAGCTGTTTTTT.